The rows below give T cell receptor beta chains drawn from one sample of a study of CD8 T cells in Susac syndrome. One entry per CDR3 protein results from TCRdb running MiXCR on the immunoSEQ multiplex PCR reads. The sample holds fewer than 150,000 distinct CDR3 sequences, 85% to 95% seen once. Sequenced material: CD8+ T cells from PBMCs. The receptors derive from a human donor with Susac syndrome. Each CDR3 is given with its conserved first and last residue. A D gene is named only where the DNA matches it firmly. The listing skips clone size in some rows; elsewhere it reads once, few, many or a size class.

clone size	V gene	D gene	J gene	CDR3 protein	CDR3 DNA
-	TRBV7-9	TRBD1	TRBJ2-7	CASSAPTGSEQYF	TGTGCCAGCAGCGCCCCGACAGGGAGTGAGCAGTACTTC
-	TRBV12-5	-	TRBJ2-7	CASGPRGYEQYF	TGTGCTAGTGGTCCCCGCGGTTACGAGCAGTACTTC
once	TRBV14	TRBD1	TRBJ2-7	CASSQRPGTGLHEQYF	TGTGCCAGCAGCCAACGCCCCGGGACAGGGCTTCACGAGCAGTACTTC
-	TRBV29-1	-	TRBJ2-3	CSVLGHSTDTQYF	TGCAGCGTGCTGGGCCACAGCACAGATACGCAGTATTTT
-	TRBV5-4	-	TRBJ2-3	CASSPTSGDTQYF	TGTGCCAGCAGCCCTACCTCGGGAGATACGCAGTATTTT
-	TRBV12-3/TRBV12-4	TRBD2	TRBJ2-7	CASILVAGREESGSGSATYEQYF	TGTGCCAGCATCCTTGTGGCAGGCCGAGAGGAGAGCGGGAGCGGGAGTGCAACCTACGAGCAGTACTTC
-	TRBV2	TRBD2	TRBJ2-5	CASTPRTSQETQYF	TGTGCCAGCACCCCCAGGACTAGTCAAGAGACCCAGTACTTC
-	TRBV6-5	-	TRBJ2-3	CASKKDRGFTDTQYF	TGTGCCAGCAAAAAGGACCGGGGTTTCACAGATACGCAGTATTTT
-	TRBV29-1	TRBD1	TRBJ2-7	CSVEGSQGAYEQYF	TGCAGCGTTGAAGGGTCACAGGGGGCCTACGAGCAGTACTTC
once	TRBV6-5	-	TRBJ2-1	CASKGGKNEQFF	TGTGCCAGCAAAGGAGGAAAGAATGAGCAGTTCTTC
-	TRBV28	-	TRBJ2-1	CASRGRSWQFF	TGTGCCAGCAGAGGACGATCCTGGCAGTTCTTC
-	TRBV27	-	TRBJ1-5	CASSLGPQHF	TGTGCCAGCAGTCTCGGGCCCCAGCATTTT
-	TRBV9	TRBD1	TRBJ2-7	CASSVGQGNEQYF	TGTGCCAGCAGCGTGGGACAGGGGAACGAGCAGTACTTC
once	TRBV12-5	-	TRBJ2-7	CASGFGPGGEQYF	TGTGCTAGTGGTTTTGGGCCCGGGGGCGAGCAGTACTTC
-	TRBV7-6	-	TRBJ2-2	CASSLTGDSTGELFF	TGTGCCAGCAGCTTAACCGGGGATAGCACCGGGGAGCTGTTTTTT
-	TRBV29-1	TRBD1	TRBJ1-2	CSVYRLPRQGRDGGYTF	TGCAGCGTGTACAGACTTCCTCGACAGGGGAGAGATGGGGGCTACACCTTC
once	TRBV28	-	TRBJ1-5	CASSLSQPQHF	TGTGCCAGCAGTTTATCTCAGCCCCAGCATTTT
-	TRBV19	-	TRBJ1-5	CASSIRQGFNQPQHF	TGTGCCAGTAGTATCCGGCAGGGATTCAATCAGCCCCAGCATTTT
-	TRBV12-5	-	TRBJ2-7	CASGLVDLEREQYF	TGTGCTAGTGGTTTGGTAGATCTGGAACGCGAGCAGTACTTC
once	TRBV9	-	TRBJ2-3	CASSVASWYSTDTQYF	TGTGCCAGCAGCGTAGCCTCCTGGTATAGCACAGATACGCAGTATTTT
-	TRBV15	TRBD1	TRBJ2-1	CATSGRQGLYNEQFF	TGTGCCACCAGCGGAAGACAGGGGTTGTACAATGAGCAGTTCTTC
-	TRBV12-3/TRBV12-4	-	TRBJ2-1	CASSYAPGTYNEQFF	TGTGCCAGCAGTTACGCACCCGGGACTTACAATGAGCAGTTCTTC
-	TRBV3-1	TRBD1	TRBJ2-7	CASSPPGTGYEQYF	TGTGCCAGCAGCCCACCCGGGACAGGCTACGAGCAGTACTTC
-	TRBV7-6	-	TRBJ2-3	CASSFATGDTQYF	TGTGCCAGCAGCTTCGCTACCGGGGATACGCAGTATTTT
-	TRBV5-6	TRBD1	TRBJ1-4	CASSLSTGGGEKLFF	TGTGCCAGCAGCTTGTCAACAGGGGGAGGTGAAAAACTGTTTTTT
-	TRBV4-1	TRBD2	TRBJ2-7	CASSQDNLLAGGTYEQYF	TGCGCCAGCAGCCAGGACAACCTACTAGCGGGGGGAACCTACGAGCAGTACTTC
-	TRBV7-9	-	TRBJ1-1	CASSLSDEAFF	TGTGCCAGCAGCTTATCAGATGAAGCTTTCTTT
-	TRBV4-1	-	TRBJ2-1	CASSQSSSGSYNEQFF	TGCGCCAGCAGCCAAAGCTCGAGTGGCTCCTACAATGAGCAGTTCTTC
-	TRBV4-1	TRBD2	TRBJ2-3	CASSPTLTSGSTDTQYF	TGCGCCAGCAGCCCAACTCTTACTAGCGGGAGCACAGATACGCAGTATTTT
-	TRBV7-9	TRBD2	TRBJ2-7	CASSFLPQGPGGEQYF	TGTGCCAGCAGCTTCCTGCCTCAGGGACCGGGGGGCGAGCAGTACTTC
-	TRBV6-5	-	TRBJ2-7	CASSSGGQHHSYEQYF	TGTGCCAGCAGTTCTGGCGGACAGCACCACTCCTACGAGCAGTACTTC
-	TRBV20-1	TRBD1	TRBJ2-7	CSAPDRDRYEQYF	TGCAGTGCCCCAGACAGGGACAGATACGAGCAGTACTTC
-	TRBV29-1	-	TRBJ1-1	CSVEDGPEGLGTEAFF	TGCAGCGTTGAAGATGGGCCGGAGGGGCTGGGCACTGAAGCTTTCTTT
once	TRBV4-1	TRBD1	TRBJ2-3	CASSQARGPDTQYF	TGCGCCAGCAGCCAAGCCAGGGGGCCAGATACGCAGTATTTT
-	TRBV7-8	TRBD2	TRBJ2-1	CASSLAGGSGDNEQFF	TGTGCCAGCAGCTTAGCCGGGGGGTCGGGAGACAATGAGCAGTTCTTC
-	TRBV13	-	TRBJ2-3	CASSLLRDTQYF	TGTGCCAGCAGCTTACTGAGAGATACGCAGTATTTT
-	TRBV4-1	-	TRBJ1-2	CASSQWGAGNTF	-
-	TRBV24-1	TRBD2	TRBJ2-3	CATSGGSGGSWKADTQYF	TGTGCCACCAGTGGCGGGAGTGGTGGGTCGTGGAAGGCAGATACGCAGTATTTT
-	TRBV27	-	TRBJ1-2	CASSLDGPNYGYTF	TGTGCCAGCAGTCTCGATGGGCCCAACTATGGCTACACCTTC
-	TRBV15	TRBD1	TRBJ2-1	CATSDKRTGGDEQFF	TGTGCCACCAGCGATAAGCGGACAGGGGGCGATGAGCAGTTCTTC